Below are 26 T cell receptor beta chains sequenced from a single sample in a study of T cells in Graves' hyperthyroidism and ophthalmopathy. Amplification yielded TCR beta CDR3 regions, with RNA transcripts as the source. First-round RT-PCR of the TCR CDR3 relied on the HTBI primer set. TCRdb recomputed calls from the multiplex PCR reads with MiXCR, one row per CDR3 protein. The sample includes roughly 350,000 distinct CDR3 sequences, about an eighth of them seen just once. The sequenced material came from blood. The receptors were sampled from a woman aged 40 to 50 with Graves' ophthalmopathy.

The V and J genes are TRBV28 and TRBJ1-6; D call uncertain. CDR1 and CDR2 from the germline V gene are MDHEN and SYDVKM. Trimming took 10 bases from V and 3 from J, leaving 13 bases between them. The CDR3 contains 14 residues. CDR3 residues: CAIGSFGYNSPLHF. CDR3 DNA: TGTGCCATCGGATCCTTCGGCTATAATTCACCCCTCCACTTT.

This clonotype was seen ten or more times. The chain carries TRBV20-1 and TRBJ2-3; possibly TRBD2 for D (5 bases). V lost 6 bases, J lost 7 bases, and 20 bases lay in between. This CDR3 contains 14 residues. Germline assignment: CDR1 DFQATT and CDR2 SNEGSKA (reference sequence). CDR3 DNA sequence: TGCAGTGCCACGGACCCTACCTCGACTAATACGCAGTATTTT. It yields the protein CSATDPTSTNTQYF.

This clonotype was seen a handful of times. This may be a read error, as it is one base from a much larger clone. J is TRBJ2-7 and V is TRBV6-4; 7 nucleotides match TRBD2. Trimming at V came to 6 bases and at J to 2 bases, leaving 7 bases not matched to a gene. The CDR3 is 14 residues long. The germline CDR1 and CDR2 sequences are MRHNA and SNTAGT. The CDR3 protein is CASRGPAGTYEQYF. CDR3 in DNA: TGTGCCAGCAGGGGACCAGCGGGAACCTACGAGCAGTACTTC.

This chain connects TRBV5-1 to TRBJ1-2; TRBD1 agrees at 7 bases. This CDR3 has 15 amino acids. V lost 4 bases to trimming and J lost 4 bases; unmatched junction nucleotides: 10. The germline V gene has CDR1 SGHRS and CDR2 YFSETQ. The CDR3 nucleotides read TGCGCCAGCAGCCAAGACAGGGCACTCCCCTATGGCTACACCTTC. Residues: CASSQDRALPYGYTF.

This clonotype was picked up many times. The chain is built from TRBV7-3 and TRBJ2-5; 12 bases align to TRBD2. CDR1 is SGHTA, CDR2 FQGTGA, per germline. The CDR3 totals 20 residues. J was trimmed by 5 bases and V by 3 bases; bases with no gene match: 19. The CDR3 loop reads CASSFLPRLAGERRMETQYF. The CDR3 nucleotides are TGTGCCAGCAGCTTCCTTCCCCGACTAGCGGGAGAACGGAGGATGGAGACCCAGTACTTC.

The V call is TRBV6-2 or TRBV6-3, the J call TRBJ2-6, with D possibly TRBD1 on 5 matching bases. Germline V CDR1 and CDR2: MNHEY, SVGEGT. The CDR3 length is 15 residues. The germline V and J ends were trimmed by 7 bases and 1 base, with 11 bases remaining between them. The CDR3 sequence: CASTRDSSGANVLTF. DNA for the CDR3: TGTGCCAGCACCAGAGACAGTTCTGGGGCCAACGTCCTGACTTTC.

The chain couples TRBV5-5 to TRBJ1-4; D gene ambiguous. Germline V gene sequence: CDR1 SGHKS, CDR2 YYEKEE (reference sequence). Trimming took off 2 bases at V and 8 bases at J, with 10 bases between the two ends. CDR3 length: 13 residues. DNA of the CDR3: TGTGCCAGCAGCTTTCAGGTCGGAGAAAAACTGTTTTTT. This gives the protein CASSFQVGEKLFF.

This CDR3 reads CASSISPVARGSTEAFF. In nucleotides, the CDR3 is TGTGCCAGTAGTATTTCACCGGTGGCCCGGGGGAGCACTGAAGCTTTCTTT. This chain uses TRBV19 with TRBJ1-1, with D maybe TRBD1 (5 bases). Per the germline V gene, CDR1 is LNHDA and CDR2 is SQIVND (reference sequence). This CDR3 is built from 17 residues. The V end was cut by 3 bases, the J end by 4 bases, with 21 bases between.

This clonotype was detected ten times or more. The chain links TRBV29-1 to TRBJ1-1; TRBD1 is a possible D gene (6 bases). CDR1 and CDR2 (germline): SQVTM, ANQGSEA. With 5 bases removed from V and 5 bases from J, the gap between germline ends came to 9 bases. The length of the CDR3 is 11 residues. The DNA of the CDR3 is TGCAGCGTTACAGGGAAGACTGAAGCTTTCTTT. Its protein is CSVTGKTEAFF.

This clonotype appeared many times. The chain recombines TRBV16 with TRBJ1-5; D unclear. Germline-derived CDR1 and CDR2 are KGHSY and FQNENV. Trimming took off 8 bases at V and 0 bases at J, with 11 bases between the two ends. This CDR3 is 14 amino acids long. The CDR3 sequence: CASGQLTSNQPQHF. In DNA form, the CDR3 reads TGTGCCAGCGGTCAACTGACTAGCAATCAGCCCCAGCATTTT.

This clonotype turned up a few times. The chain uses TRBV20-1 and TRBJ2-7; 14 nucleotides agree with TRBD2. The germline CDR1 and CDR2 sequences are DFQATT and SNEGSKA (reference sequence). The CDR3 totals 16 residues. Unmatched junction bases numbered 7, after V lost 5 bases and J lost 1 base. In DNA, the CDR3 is TGCAGTGCTCCCGGGACTAGCGGGAGTCGGTCCTACGAGCAGTACTTC. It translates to CSAPGTSGSRSYEQYF.

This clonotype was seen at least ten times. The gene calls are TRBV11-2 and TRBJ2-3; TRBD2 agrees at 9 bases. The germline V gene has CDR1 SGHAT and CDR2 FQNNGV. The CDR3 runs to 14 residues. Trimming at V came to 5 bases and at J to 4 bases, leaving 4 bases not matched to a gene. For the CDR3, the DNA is TGTGCCAGCAGCGACAGCGGGAGGTCAGATACGCAGTATTTT. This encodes CASSDSGRSDTQYF.

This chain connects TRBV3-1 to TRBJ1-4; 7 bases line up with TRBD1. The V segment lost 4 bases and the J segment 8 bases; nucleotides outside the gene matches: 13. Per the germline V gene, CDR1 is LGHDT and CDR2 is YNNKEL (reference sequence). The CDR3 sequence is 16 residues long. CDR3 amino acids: CASSPGGLLKGEKLFF. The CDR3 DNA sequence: TGTGCCAGCAGCCCAGGGGGACTGCTTAAGGGGGAAAAACTGTTTTTT.

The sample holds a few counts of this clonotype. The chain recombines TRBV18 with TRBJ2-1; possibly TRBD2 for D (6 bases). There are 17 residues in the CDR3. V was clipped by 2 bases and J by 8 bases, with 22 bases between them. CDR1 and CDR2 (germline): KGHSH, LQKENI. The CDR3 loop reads CASSPEFIETGGDEQFF. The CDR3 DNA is TGTGCCAGCTCACCAGAGTTCATCGAGACCGGGGGAGATGAGCAGTTCTTC.

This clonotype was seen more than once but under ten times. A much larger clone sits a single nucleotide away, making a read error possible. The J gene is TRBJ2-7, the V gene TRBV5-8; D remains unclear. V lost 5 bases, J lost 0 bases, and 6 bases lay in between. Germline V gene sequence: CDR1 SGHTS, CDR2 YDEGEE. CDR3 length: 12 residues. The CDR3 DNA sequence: TGTGCCAGCAGACAGAACTCCTACGAGCAGTACTTC. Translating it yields CASRQNSYEQYF.

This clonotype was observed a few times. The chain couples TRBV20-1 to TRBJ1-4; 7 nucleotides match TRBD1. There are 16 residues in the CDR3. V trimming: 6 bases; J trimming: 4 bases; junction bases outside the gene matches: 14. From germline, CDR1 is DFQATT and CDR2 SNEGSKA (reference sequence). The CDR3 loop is CSAPAPPGQLNEKLFF. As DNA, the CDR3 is TGCAGTGCCCCCGCCCCACCGGGACAGCTTAATGAAAAACTGTTTTTT.

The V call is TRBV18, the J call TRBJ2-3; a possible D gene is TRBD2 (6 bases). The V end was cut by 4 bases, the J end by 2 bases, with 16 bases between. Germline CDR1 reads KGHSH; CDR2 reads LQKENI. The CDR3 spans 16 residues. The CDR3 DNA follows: TGTGCCAGCTCACGCAACCGGGACTCATACACAGATACGCAGTATTTT. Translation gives CASSRNRDSYTDTQYF.

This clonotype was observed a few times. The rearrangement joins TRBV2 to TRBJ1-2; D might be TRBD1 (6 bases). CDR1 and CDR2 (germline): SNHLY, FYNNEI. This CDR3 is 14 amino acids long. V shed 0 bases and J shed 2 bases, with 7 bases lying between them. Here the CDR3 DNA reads TGTGCCAGCAGTGAAGCGACAGGAAACTATGGCTACACCTTC. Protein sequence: CASSEATGNYGYTF.

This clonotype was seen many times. In DNA, the CDR3 is TGCAGTGCTGAGAGCACAGATACGCAGTATTTT. Translated, it gives CSAESTDTQYF. The genes are TRBV20-1 and TRBJ2-3; D gene uncertain. Between the trimmed V and J ends, which lost 5 bases and 0 bases, there was a span of 3 bases. The CDR3 is 11 amino acids. The germline V gene encodes CDR1 DFQATT and CDR2 SNEGSKA (reference sequence).

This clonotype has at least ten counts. The CDR3 is CASSSRNTDTQYF. CDR3 sequence (DNA): TGTGCCAGCAGCTCCCGGAACACAGATACGCAGTATTTT. The chain links TRBV7-2 to TRBJ2-3; D is uncertain. Germline CDR1 reads SGHTA; CDR2 reads FQGNSA. The CDR3 is made up of 13 amino acids. V was clipped by 4 bases and J by 2 bases, with 7 bases between them.

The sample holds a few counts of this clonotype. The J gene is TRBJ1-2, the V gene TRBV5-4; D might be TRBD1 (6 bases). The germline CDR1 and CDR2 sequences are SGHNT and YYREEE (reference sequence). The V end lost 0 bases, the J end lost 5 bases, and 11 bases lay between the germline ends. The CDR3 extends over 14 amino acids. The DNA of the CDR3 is TGTGCCAGCAGCTTGGTGTCAGGGGTTTATGGCTACACCTTC. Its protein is CASSLVSGVYGYTF.

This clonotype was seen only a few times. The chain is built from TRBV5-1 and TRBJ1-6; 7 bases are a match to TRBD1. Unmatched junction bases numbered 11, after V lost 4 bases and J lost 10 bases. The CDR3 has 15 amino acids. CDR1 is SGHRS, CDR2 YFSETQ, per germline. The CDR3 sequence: CASSRGDREASPLHF. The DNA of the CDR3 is TGCGCCAGCAGCCGGGGCGACAGGGAGGCATCACCCCTCCACTTT.

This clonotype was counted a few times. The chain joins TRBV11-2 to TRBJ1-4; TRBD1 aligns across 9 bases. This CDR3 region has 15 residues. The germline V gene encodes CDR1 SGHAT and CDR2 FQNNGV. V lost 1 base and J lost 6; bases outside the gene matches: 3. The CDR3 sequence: CASSLGTGGHEKLFF. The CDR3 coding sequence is TGTGCCAGCAGCTTAGGCACAGGGGGCCATGAAAAACTGTTTTTT.

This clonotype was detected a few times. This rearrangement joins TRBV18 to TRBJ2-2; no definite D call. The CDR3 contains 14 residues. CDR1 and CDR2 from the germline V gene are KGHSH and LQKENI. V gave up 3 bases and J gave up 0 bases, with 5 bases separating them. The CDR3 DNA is TGTGCCAGCTCACCCAAATCGAACACCGGGGAGCTGTTTTTT. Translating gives CASSPKSNTGELFF.

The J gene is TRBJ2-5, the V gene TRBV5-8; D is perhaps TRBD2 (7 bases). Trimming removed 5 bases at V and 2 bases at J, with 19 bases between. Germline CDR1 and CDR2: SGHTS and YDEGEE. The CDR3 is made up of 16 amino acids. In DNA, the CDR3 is TGTGCCAGCAGTCGAAGGGGGGGAGTGTGGCAAGAGACCCAGTACTTC. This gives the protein CASSRRGGVWQETQYF.

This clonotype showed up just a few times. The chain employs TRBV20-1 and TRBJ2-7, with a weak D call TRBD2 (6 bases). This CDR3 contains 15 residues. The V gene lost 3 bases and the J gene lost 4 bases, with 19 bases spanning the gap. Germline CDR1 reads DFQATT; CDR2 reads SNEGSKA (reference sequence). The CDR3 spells CSASPIGSGRYEQYF. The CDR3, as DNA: TGCAGTGCTAGTCCCATCGGGAGCGGAAGGTACGAGCAGTACTTC.